This entry lists 7 T cell receptor beta chains sequenced from one sample in a study of blood T cell repertoires in COVID-19. Assay used: immunoSEQ multiplex PCR; TCRdb lists only in-frame clones, some missing. The data hold approximately 360,000 clones, with approximately 89% observed a single time. Sequencing was carried out using PBMCs or T cells enriched from blood (not recorded which). All receptors come from a man between 40 and 49 years old in a cohort exposed to, infected with or recovered from COVID-19 (not recorded which).

In nucleotides, the CDR3 is TGCGCCAGCAGTCTCGAGGGTTTAGGGGAGCTGTTTTTT. It encodes CASSLEGLGELFF. The chain combines TRBV4-1 with TRBJ2-2, with a possible D match to TRBD2 (5 bases). The CDR3 sequence is 13 residues long. The germline V gene has CDR1 MGHRA and CDR2 YSYEKL. Trimming stripped 6 bases from V and 8 bases from J, with 13 bases between.

The V gene is TRBV2, the J gene TRBJ2-1; D remains unclear. V was clipped by 6 bases and J by 5 bases, with 11 bases between them. There are 13 residues in the CDR3. Germline V gives CDR1 SNHLY, CDR2 FYNNEI. As DNA, the CDR3 is TGTGCCAGCAGGACCCCTAGGAACAATGAGCAGTTCTTC. Protein sequence: CASRTPRNNEQFF.

The V gene is TRBV29-1, the J gene TRBJ2-3; the match to TRBD2 covers 12 bases. The V gene end was trimmed by 2 bases and the J gene end by 4 bases; junction bases not matched to a gene: 7. The CDR3 covers 16 residues. CDR1 and CDR2 from the germline V gene are SQVTM and ANQGSEA. Here the CDR3 DNA reads TGCAGCGTTGAAAAGGCTAGCGGGAGGGCCGCAGATACGCAGTATTTT. This encodes CSVEKASGRAADTQYF.

As concerns this clone: At the DNA level, this CDR3 is encoded by other sequences in the same sample as well. The chain combines TRBV27 with TRBJ1-1, with 8 bases that match TRBD1. J gave up 0 bases and V 4 bases, and 4 bases lay outside the gene matches. The CDR3 totals 15 residues. Germline values: CDR1 MNHEY, CDR2 SMNVEV (reference sequence). The CDR3 DNA sequence: TGTGCCAGCAGTTCCCGACAGGGGATGAACACTGAAGCTTTCTTT. The encoded protein is CASSSRQGMNTEAFF.

The chain recombines TRBV1 with TRBJ2-2; the table's D gene call, TRBD2, was not cross checked with the DNA. TRBV1 is marked as a pseudogene. The CDR3 has 18 amino acids. CDR3 sequence reads: CTSSQDRRSGMNTGELFF. The CDR3 bases are TGCACCAGCAGCCAAGATAGGCGTTCGGGGATGAACACCGGGGAGCTGTTTTTT.

V usage is TRBV28 and J usage is TRBJ2-1, with 10 bases identical to TRBD1. This CDR3 has 13 residues. Germline V gene lookup returns CDR1 MDHEN and CDR2 SYDVKM. The ends lost 6 bases at V and 13 bases at J; junction bases unmatched: 9. In DNA, the CDR3 is TGTGCCAGCAGACGGGGACAGGGGTCTGGACAGTTCTTC. It codes for CASRRGQGSGQFF.

CDR3 sequence: CASSSGNDRSLITQYF. Written as DNA, the CDR3 is TGCGCCAGCAGCTCGGGAAATGACAGGTCCTTAATTACGCAGTATTTT. V usage is TRBV5-1 and J usage is TRBJ2-3, with D possibly TRBD1 on 6 matching bases. There are 16 residues in the CDR3. Germline lookup yields CDR1 SGHRS and CDR2 YFSETQ. V gave up 3 bases and J gave up 8 bases, with 22 bases separating them.